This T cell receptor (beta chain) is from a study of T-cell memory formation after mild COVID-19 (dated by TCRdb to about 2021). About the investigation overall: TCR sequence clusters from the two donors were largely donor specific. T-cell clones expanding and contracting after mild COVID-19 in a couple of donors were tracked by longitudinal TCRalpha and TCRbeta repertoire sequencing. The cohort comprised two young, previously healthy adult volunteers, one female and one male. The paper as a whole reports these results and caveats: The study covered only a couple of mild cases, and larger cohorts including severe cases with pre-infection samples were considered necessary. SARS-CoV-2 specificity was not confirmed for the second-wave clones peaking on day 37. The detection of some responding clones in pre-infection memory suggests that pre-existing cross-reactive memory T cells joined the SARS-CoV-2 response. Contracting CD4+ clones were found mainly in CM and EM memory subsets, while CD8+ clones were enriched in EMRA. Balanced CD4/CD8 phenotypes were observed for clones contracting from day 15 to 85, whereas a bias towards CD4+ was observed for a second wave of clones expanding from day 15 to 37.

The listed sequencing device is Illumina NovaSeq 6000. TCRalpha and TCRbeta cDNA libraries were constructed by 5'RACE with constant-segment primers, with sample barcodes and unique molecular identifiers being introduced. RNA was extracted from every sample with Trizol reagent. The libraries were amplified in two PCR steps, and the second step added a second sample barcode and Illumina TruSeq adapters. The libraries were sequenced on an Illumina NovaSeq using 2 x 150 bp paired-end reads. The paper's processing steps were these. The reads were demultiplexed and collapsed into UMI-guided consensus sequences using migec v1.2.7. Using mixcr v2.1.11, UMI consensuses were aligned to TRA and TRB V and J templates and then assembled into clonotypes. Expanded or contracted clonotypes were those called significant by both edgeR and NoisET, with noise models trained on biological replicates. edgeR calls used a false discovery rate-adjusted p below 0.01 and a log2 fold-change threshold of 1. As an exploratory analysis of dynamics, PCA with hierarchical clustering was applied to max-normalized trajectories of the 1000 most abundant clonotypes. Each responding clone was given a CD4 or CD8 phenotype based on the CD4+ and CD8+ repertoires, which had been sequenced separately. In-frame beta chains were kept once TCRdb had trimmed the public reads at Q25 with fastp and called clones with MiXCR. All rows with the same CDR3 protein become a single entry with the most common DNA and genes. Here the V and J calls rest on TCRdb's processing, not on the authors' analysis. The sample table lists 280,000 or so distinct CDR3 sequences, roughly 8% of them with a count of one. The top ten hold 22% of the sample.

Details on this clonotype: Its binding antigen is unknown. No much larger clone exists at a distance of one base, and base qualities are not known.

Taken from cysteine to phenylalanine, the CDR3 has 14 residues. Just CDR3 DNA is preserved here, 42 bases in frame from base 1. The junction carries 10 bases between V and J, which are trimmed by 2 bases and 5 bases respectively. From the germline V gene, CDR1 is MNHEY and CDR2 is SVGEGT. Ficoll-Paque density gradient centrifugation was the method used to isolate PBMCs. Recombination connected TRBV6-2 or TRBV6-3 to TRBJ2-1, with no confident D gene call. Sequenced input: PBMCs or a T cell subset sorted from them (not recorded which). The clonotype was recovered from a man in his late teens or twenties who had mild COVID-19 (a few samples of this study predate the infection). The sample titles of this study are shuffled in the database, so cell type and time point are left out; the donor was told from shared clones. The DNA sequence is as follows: TGTGCCAGCAGTTACCCCTCCGAAAACAATGAGCAGTTCTTC. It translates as CASSYPSENNEQFF.